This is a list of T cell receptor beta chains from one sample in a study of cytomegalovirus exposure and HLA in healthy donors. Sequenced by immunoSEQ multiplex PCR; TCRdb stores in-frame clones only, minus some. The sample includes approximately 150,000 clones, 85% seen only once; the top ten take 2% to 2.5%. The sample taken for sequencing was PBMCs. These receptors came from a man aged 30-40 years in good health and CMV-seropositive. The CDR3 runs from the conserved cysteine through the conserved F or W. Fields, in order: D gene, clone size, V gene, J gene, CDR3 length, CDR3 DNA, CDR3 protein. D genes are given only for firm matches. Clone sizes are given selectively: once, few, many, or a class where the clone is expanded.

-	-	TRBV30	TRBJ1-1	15	TGTGCCTGGAGTGACCTCCAGGGGATGAACACTGAAGCTTTCTTT	CAWSDLQGMNTEAFF
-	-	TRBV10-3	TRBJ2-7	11	TGTGCCAGCTGGAACCAATCGACAGAGTACTTC	CASWNQSTEYF
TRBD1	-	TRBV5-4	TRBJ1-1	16	TGTGCCAGCAGCTGGGGATTGGGACAGGGGAGCGCTGAAGCTTTCTTT	CASSWGLGQGSAEAFF
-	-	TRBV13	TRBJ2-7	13	TGTGCCAGCAGTACAGTGAGCTCCTACGAGCAGTACTTC	CASSTVSSYEQYF
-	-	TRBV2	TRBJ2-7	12	TGTGCCAGCAGTTCTAGTACCTACGAGCAGTACTTC	CASSSSTYEQYF
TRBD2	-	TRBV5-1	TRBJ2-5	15	TGCGCCAGCAGCGGGCACGGGGGGGCGTTGGAGACCCAGTACTTC	CASSGHGGALETQYF
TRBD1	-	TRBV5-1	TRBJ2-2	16	TGCGCCAGCAGCCTGGGACAGGGGGATAACACCGGGGAGCTGTTTTTT	CASSLGQGDNTGELFF
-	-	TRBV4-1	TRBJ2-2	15	TGCGCCAGCAGCCAAGATGGCAGGATGACCGGGGAGCTGTTTTTT	CASSQDGRMTGELFF
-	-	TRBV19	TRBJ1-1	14	TGTGCCAGTAGTATTCTGGGGGCGGACGCTGAAGCTTTCTTT	CASSILGADAEAFF
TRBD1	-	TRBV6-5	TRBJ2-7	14	TGTGCCAGCAGTTACACCGGGACAGTCTACGAGCAGTACTTC	CASSYTGTVYEQYF
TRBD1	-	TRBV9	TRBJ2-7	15	TGTGCCAGCAGCGTTGAGGGGGCGAGTTCCTACGAGCAGTACTTC	CASSVEGASSYEQYF
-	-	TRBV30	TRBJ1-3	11	TGTGCCTGGAATACTGGAAACACCATATATTTT	CAWNTGNTIYF
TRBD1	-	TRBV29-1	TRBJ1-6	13	TGCAGCGTCCGGGGACAGGAGGGATCCCCCCTCCACTTT	CSVRGQEGSPLHF
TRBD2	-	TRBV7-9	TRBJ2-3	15	TGTGCCAGCAGCTTGACTAGCGGGGGTGCAGATACGCAGTATTTT	CASSLTSGGADTQYF
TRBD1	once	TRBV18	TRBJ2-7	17	TGTGCCAGCTCACCAATCAAAACCGGGACAGGGGCCTACGAGCAGTACTTC	CASSPIKTGTGAYEQYF
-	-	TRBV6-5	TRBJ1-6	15	TGTGCCAGCAGTCAAAACGACGGAGCCAATTCACCCCTCCACTTT	CASSQNDGANSPLHF
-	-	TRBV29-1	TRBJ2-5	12	TGCAGCGTGACTAGGCAGGGCGAGACCCAGTACTTC	CSVTRQGETQYF
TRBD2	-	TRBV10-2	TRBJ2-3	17	TGCGCCACCACAACTCGGACTAGCGGGCGGGACACAGATACGCAGTATTTT	CATTTRTSGRDTDTQYF
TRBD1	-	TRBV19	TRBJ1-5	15	TGTGCCAGTAGTTGGGACAGCTATCAAAATCAGCCCCAGCATTTT	CASSWDSYQNQPQHF
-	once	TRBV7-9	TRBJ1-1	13	TGTGCCAGCAGCCCGGGGGGCGGCACTGAAGCTTTCTTT	CASSPGGGTEAFF
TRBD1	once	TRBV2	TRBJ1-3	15	TGTGCCAGCGTAGACAGGGGGAATGGAAGAAACACCATATATTTT	CASVDRGNGRNTIYF
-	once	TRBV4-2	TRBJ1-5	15	TGTGCCAGCAGCCAAGAGGTAGGGAGAAATCAGCCCCAGCATTTT	CASSQEVGRNQPQHF
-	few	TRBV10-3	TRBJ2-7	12	TGTGCCATCAGTGCCCCGGGGTTCGAGCAGTACTTC	CAISAPGFEQYF
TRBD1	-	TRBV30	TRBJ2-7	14	TGTGCCTGGAGTGTGGACAGGGCTTTCTACGAGCAGTACTTC	CAWSVDRAFYEQYF
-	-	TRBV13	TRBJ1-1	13	TGTGCCACCGCTCGGGGGTCCCGCACTGAAGCTTTCTTT	CATARGSRTEAFF
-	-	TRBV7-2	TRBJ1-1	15	TGTGCCAGCACCCCGACAGGAATTCAGAACACTGAAGCTTTCTTT	CASTPTGIQNTEAFF
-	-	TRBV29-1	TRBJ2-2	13	TGCAGCGTTGGGTCGCTGGCCCAGGGGGAGCTGTTTTTT	CSVGSLAQGELFF
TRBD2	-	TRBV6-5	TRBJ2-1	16	TGTGCCAGCAGTTATCGCCGCGGGGGGCCTACAAGTGAGCAGTTCTTC	CASSYRRGGPTSEQFF
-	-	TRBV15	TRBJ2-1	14	TGTGCCACCAGCAGAGTACAGGCCGGCGGTGAGCAGTTCTTC	CATSRVQAGGEQFF
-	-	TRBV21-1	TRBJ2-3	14	TGTGCCAGCAGCAATAGATCCAGCACAGATACGCAGTATTTT	CASSNRSSTDTQYF
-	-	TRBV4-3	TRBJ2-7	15	TGCGCCAGCAGCCCCGGGTCAGCGGTTGGGAACGAGCAGTACTTC	CASSPGSAVGNEQYF
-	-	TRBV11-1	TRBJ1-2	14	TGTGCCAGCAGCCCCGACAGGTTTAACTATGGCTACACCTTC	CASSPDRFNYGYTF
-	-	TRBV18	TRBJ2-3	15	TGTGCCAGCTCACCACAGGCAGGGCACACAGATACGCAGTATTTT	CASSPQAGHTDTQYF
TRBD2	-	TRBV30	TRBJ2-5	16	TGTGCCTGGGGACGTGGGGGGGGGAGTATCCAAGAGACCCAGTACTTC	CAWGRGGGSIQETQYF
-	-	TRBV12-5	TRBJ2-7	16	TGTGCTAGTGGATTGGGTGGTGGGCTACTTGTGTACGAGCAGTACTTC	CASGLGGGLLVYEQYF
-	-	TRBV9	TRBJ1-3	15	TGTGCCAGCAGCGTAGTTGGAGGGACCGGAAACACCATATATTTT	CASSVVGGTGNTIYF
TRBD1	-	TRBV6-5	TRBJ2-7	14	TGTGCCAGCAGTTACGACAGGGCCGGCTACGAGCAGTACTTC	CASSYDRAGYEQYF
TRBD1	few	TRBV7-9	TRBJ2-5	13	TGTGCCAGCAGCGCGACAGGGCAGGAGACCCAGTACTTC	CASSATGQETQYF
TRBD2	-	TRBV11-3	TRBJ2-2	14	TGTGCCAGCGGGACTAGGGAGCGCACCGGGGAGCTGTTTTTT	CASGTRERTGELFF
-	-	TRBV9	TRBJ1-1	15	TGTGCCAGCAGCGCCGGGAGCCTCGGGGACACTGAAGCTTTCTTT	CASSAGSLGDTEAFF
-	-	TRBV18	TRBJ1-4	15	TGTGCCAGCTCCCCACTGGGGGGGCGGGGAGAAAAACTGTTTTTT	CASSPLGGRGEKLFF
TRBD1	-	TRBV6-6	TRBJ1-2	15	TGTGCCAGCACCATGGACAGGGGGGGAAACTATGGCTACACCTTC	CASTMDRGGNYGYTF
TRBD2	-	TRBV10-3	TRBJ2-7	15	TGTGCCCCGGGGCTAGCGGGGGGGAGCTCCTACGAGCAGTACTTC	CAPGLAGGSSYEQYF
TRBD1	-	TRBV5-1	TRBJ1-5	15	TGCGCCAGCAGCTTGAGGGACAGGAGGGGTCAGCCCCAGCATTTT	CASSLRDRRGQPQHF
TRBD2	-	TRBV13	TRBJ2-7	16	TGTGCCAGCAGCCCGGGGGGGGCCCTTGGCGCGGGGGAGCAGTACTTC	CASSPGGALGAGEQYF
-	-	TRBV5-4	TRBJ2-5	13	TGTGCCAGCAGCCCAGCTAGCTCGGAGACCCAGTACTTC	CASSPASSETQYF
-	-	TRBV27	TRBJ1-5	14	TGTGCCAGCAGCCCACAGGTTAGCAATCAGCCCCAGCATTTT	CASSPQVSNQPQHF
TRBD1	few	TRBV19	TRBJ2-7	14	TGTGCCAGTACCCCCGGGACAGGCATGCACGAGCAGTACTTC	CASTPGTGMHEQYF
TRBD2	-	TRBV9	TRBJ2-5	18	TGTGCCAGCAGCTACATGGAAAGCGGGGGGGCCGGGCGAGAGACCCAGTACTTC	CASSYMESGGAGRETQYF
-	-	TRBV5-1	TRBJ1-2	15	TGCGCCAGCAGCTTGGGCGGGACGGTTAACTATGGCTACACCTTC	CASSLGGTVNYGYTF
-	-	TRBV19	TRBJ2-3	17	TGTGCCAGTAGTAGGACTCGGTCCCTTGGGAGCACAGATACGCAGTATTTT	CASSRTRSLGSTDTQYF
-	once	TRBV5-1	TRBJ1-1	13	TGCGCCAGCAGCGTAGACTTGAACACTGAAGCTTTCTTT	CASSVDLNTEAFF
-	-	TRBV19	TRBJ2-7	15	TGTGCCAGTAGTATAGGCACGACAGGAACCTACGAGCAGTACTTC	CASSIGTTGTYEQYF